The 19 T cell receptor beta chains reported below all come from one sample, sequenced in a study of B cell selection in AIRE deficiency. The protocol was immunoSEQ multiplex PCR, while the TCRdb copy is restricted to in-frame clones and leaves out a portion. The sample includes fewer than 30,000 clones, 96% seen only once; the top ten take approximately 0.2%. Sorting defined conventional CD4 T cells as CD4+CD127+. The sample comprised CD4+CD127+ conventional T cells sorted from PBMCs. These receptors all come from a human donor in good health.

Here the CDR3 reads CASSPRDRYSPLRGQYF. CDR3 nucleotides: TGTGCCAGCAGTCCTCGGGACAGGTACTCTCCACTACGAGGGCAGTACTTC. J is TRBJ2-7 and V is TRBV28; 8 bases fit TRBD1. The germline CDR1 and CDR2 sequences are MDHEN and SYDVKM. The V gene end was trimmed by 5 bases and the J gene end by 9 bases; junction bases not matched to a gene: 21. This CDR3 spans 17 amino acids.

The chain joins TRBV7-2 to TRBJ2-3; D may be TRBD2 (6 bases). The CDR3 spans 14 residues. The V and J ends lost 0 bases and 3 bases respectively, with 7 bases between them. Per germline, CDR1 SGHTA and CDR2 FQGNSA. The CDR3 loop reads CASSLAGGTDTQYF. The CDR3 DNA is TGTGCCAGCAGCTTAGCTGGAGGGACAGATACGCAGTATTTT.

The chain joins TRBV28 to TRBJ2-7; D uncertain. V was pared by 7 bases and J by 2 bases, with 12 bases between. Germline values: CDR1 MDHEN, CDR2 SYDVKM. This CDR3 is built from 13 residues. The CDR3 region has the DNA TGTGCCAGCAATCCCCTTGGGCCCTACGAGCAGTACTTC. This sequence encodes CASNPLGPYEQYF.

This chain joins TRBV11-1 and TRBJ1-1; D remains ambiguous. The germline gives CDR1 SGHAT, CDR2 FQDESV (reference sequence). The CDR3 loop spans 14 amino acids. V was clipped by 2 bases and J by 1 base, with 8 bases between them. The CDR3 nucleotides read TGTGCCAGCAGCTTATCGGTAGCGAACACTGAAGCTTTCTTT. This codes for CASSLSVANTEAFF. Full variable domain (rest looked up from reference TRBV11-1 and TRBJ1-1): EAEVAQSPRYKITEKSQAVAFWCDPISGHATLYWYRQILGQGPELLVQFQDESVVDDSQLPKDRFSAERLKGVDSTLKIQPAELGDSAMYLCASSLSVANTEAFFGQGTRLTVV.

The CDR3 is CASSPPGQFYGYTF. The CDR3 DNA sequence: TGTGCCAGCAGCCCTCCGGGACAGTTCTATGGCTACACCTTC. The rearrangement joins TRBV7-2 to TRBJ1-2; 7 bases align to TRBD1. The germline gives CDR1 SGHTA, CDR2 FQGNSA. This CDR3 spans 14 amino acids. J was trimmed by 4 bases and V by 5 bases; bases with no gene match: 7.

The V and J genes are TRBV5-4 and TRBJ2-5, with D possibly being TRBD1 (6 bases). CDR3 length: 14 residues. V lost 0 bases, J lost 5 bases, and 11 bases lay in between. Germline V gives CDR1 SGHNT, CDR2 YYREEE (reference sequence). DNA of the CDR3: TGTGCCAGCAGCTTGGGGGGGCTCACGGAGACCCAGTACTTC. This gives the protein CASSLGGLTETQYF.

This chain uses TRBV28 with TRBJ1-1, with D hard to call. This CDR3 has 15 residues. The germline CDR1 and CDR2 sequences are MDHEN and SYDVKM. The germline V and J ends were trimmed by 7 bases and 0 bases, with 15 bases remaining between them. The DNA for the CDR3 is TGTGCCAGCACGTCGAGGCGAGACATGAACACTGAAGCTTTCTTT. It specifies CASTSRRDMNTEAFF.

The chain uses TRBV7-2 and TRBJ2-2; 13 bases agree with TRBD2. CDR3 length equals 16 residues. CDR1 is SGHTA, CDR2 FQGNSA, per germline. V lost 4 bases to trimming and J lost 7 bases; unmatched junction nucleotides: 6. In DNA form, the CDR3 reads TGTGCCAGCAGCTCCGGACTAGCGGGAGTAATCGGGGAGCTGTTTTTT. Translating gives CASSSGLAGVIGELFF.

The chain couples TRBV5-1 to TRBJ2-5; 9 bases are a match to TRBD2. Germline loops: CDR1 SGHRS, CDR2 YFSETQ. The V and J ends lost 3 bases and 4 bases, in that order; junction bases with no gene match: 10. CDR3 length equals 16 residues. This CDR3 is CASSSGGSGSGETQYF. The CDR3 DNA reads as TGCGCCAGCAGCTCGGGGGGTAGCGGGAGCGGAGAGACCCAGTACTTC. The full variable domain, its missing parts supplied by reference TRBV5-1 and TRBJ2-5, is KAGVTQTPRYLIKTRGQQVTLSCSPISGHRSVSWYQQTPGQGLQFLFEYFSETQRNKGNFPGRFSGRQFSNSRSEMNVSTLELGDSALYLCASSSGGSGSGETQYFGPGTRLLVL.

This rearrangement joins TRBV7-8 to TRBJ2-7, with 7 bases identical to TRBD1. Germline CDR1 is SGHVS and CDR2 is FQNEAQ. CDR3 length: 16 residues. J lost 2 bases, V lost 7 bases, and 14 bases had no gene match. The CDR3 DNA sequence: TGTGCCAGCATCAAAAGGCATCGGGACAGCCCCTACGAGCAGTACTTC. This translates into CASIKRHRDSPYEQYF. The variable domain in full, with the rest retrieved from reference TRBV7-8 and TRBJ2-7, is GAGVSQSPRYKVAKRGQDVALRCDPISGHVSLFWYQQALGQGPEFLTYFQNEAQLDKSGLPSDRFFAERPEGSVSTLKIQRTQQEDSAVYLCASIKRHRDSPYEQYFGPGTRLTVT.

The J gene is TRBJ1-4, the V gene TRBV11-2, with 7 nucleotides matching TRBD1. Trimming at V came to 0 bases and at J to 5 bases, leaving 6 bases not matched to a gene. Germline V gives CDR1 SGHAT, CDR2 FQNNGV. This CDR3 has 16 residues. The CDR3 nucleotides are TGTGCCAGCAGCTTAGAGGGGACAGAGCTAAATGAAAAACTGTTTTTT. It encodes CASSLEGTELNEKLFF. The full variable domain, with the rest looked up from reference TRBV11-2 and TRBJ1-4, is EAGVAQSPRYKIIEKRQSVAFWCNPISGHATLYWYQQILGQGPKLLIQFQNNGVVDDSQLPKDRFSAERLKGVDSTLKIQPAKLEDSAVYLCASSLEGTELNEKLFFGSGTQLSVL.

The gene calls are TRBV15 and TRBJ2-5, with TRBD2 matching over 7 bases. V lost 5 bases, J lost 2 bases, and 5 bases stayed unmatched. Germline CDR1 LNHNV, CDR2 YYDKDF (reference sequence). CDR3 size: 14 residues. The CDR3 loop reads CATSGGRQQETQYF. DNA of the CDR3: TGTGCCACCAGCGGCGGGAGACAACAAGAGACCCAGTACTTC.

The chain is built from TRBV7-8 and TRBJ2-7, with 7 nucleotides matching TRBD1. The CDR3 sequence is 14 residues long. Germline assignment: CDR1 SGHVS and CDR2 FQNEAQ. The J segment lost 2 bases and the V segment lost 0 bases, leaving 1 base of the junction unmatched. The CDR3 protein is CASSLAGQTYEQYF. The CDR3 nucleotides read TGTGCCAGCAGCTTAGCGGGACAGACCTACGAGCAGTACTTC.

The chain is built from TRBV11-2 and TRBJ2-2, with D uncertain. CDR1 and CDR2 (germline): SGHAT, FQNNGV. This CDR3 comprises 15 residues. Trimming stripped 1 base from V and 5 bases from J, with 11 bases between. CDR3 nucleotides: TGTGCCAGCAGCTTAGGAAAGGGATATACCGGGGAGCTGTTTTTT. Residues: CASSLGKGYTGELFF.

This clone was recorded once. The rearrangement joins TRBV11-1 to TRBJ2-5; 10 bases are shared with TRBD1. The DNA matches TRBJ2-7 better at its end, which makes the J call doubtful. This CDR3 is 13 amino acids long. The V gene's germline CDR1 is SGHAT and CDR2 FQDESV (reference sequence). The CDR3 DNA reads as TGTGCCAGCAGCTTAAGACAGGGGGCCGAGCAGTACTTC. Its protein product is CASSLRQGAEQYF.

This clone came up a few times. This chain links TRBV5-1 with TRBJ2-5, with TRBD2 identical over 7 bases. The J segment lost 4 bases and the V segment lost 0 bases, leaving 9 bases of the junction unmatched. The CDR3 is made up of 16 amino acids. The germline gives CDR1 SGHRS, CDR2 YFSETQ. The CDR3 DNA follows: TGCGCCAGCAGCTTGGCCTACTCCACGGGGGGAGAGACCCAGTACTTC. Translation gives CASSLAYSTGGETQYF.

The CDR3 reads CASSLEAGTYNEQFF. The CDR3 DNA reads as TGCGCCAGCAGCTTGGAAGCGGGAACCTACAATGAGCAGTTCTTC. V is TRBV5-1 and J is TRBJ2-1; 7 positions match TRBD2. CDR1 and CDR2 from the germline V gene are SGHRS and YFSETQ. The CDR3 runs to 15 residues. Germline trimming cut 0 bases from V and 2 bases from J; bases unmatched to any gene: 2.

This clone occurred once. The chain uses TRBV25-1 and TRBJ1-4, with no clear D. Germline lookup yields CDR1 MGHDK and CDR2 SYGVNS. The ends were cut back, 4 bases at V and 6 bases at J, with 6 bases in the middle. The CDR3 sequence is 12 residues long. CDR3 sequence reads: CASSGYYEKLFF. The CDR3 DNA sequence: TGTGCCAGCAGTGGGTATTATGAAAAACTGTTTTTT.

The genes are TRBV18 and TRBJ2-5, with 7 bases identical to TRBD1. Germline CDR1 KGHSH, CDR2 LQKENI. V was clipped by 0 bases and J by 5 bases; unmatched bases: 3. The CDR3 runs 14 residues. CDR3 region: CASSPPTGPETQYF. DNA for the CDR3: TGTGCCAGCTCACCACCGACAGGGCCGGAGACCCAGTACTTC.